The 20 T cell receptor beta chains in this list originate from one sample, sequenced in a study of tumor and adjacent non-tumor tissue in lung cancer (dated by TCRdb to the late 2010s). RNA was isolated from bulk, unsorted tissue, and RNA quality was assessed with a NanoDrop ND-1000 and an Agilent 2100. Normal lung samples were distant non-tumor tissue taken more than 3 cm from the tumor edge. The library was produced with multiplex PCR. Sequencing relied on an Illumina HiSeq 2500. TCRbeta libraries were constructed through three rounds of nested PCR with primers (Table S4) according to protocols modified from ARM-PCR. The public reads were reprocessed in TCRdb via fastp at Q25 and MiXCR, keeping in-frame beta chains. One record per CDR3 amino acid sequence lists the most common genes and DNA. The sample data list fewer than 75,000 distinct CDR3 sequences, and around 82% of these were observed just once. 35% to 55% of the sample is held by the ten biggest clonotypes.

The source material was distant non-tumor lung tissue. Receptors originate from a man aged 60-69 years with non-small cell lung cancer.

In regard to this clonotype: Mismatch with germline at one junction end may stem from a read error. The rearrangement links TRBV6-6 to TRBJ2-7, with 8 bases aligning to TRBD1. CDR1 is MNHNY, CDR2 SVGAGI, per germline (reference sequence). CDR3 length equals 13 residues. The CDR3 DNA follows: TGTACCAGCAGTTACCAGGGGGCCTACGAGCAATACTTC. Amino acid sequence: CTSSYQGAYEQYF.

As to this clonotype: The junction shows a germline mismatch at one end, possibly a read error. This chain joins TRBV29-1 and TRBJ2-7; TRBD1 aligns across 9 bases. Germline V gene data show CDR1 as SQVTM and CDR2 as ANQGSEA. The CDR3 consists of 12 residues. CDR3 DNA: TGCAGCGTTGTAGGACAGGGGTACAAGCACTACTTC. This gives the protein CSVVGQGYKHYF.

In its sample, this clonotype was seen a few times. The chain combines TRBV13 with TRBJ1-2, with no clear D. Trimming left V 9 bases short and J 5 bases short, with 19 bases between. Per germline, CDR1 PRHDT and CDR2 FYEKMQ (reference sequence). The CDR3 contains 14 residues. In DNA, the CDR3 is TGTGCCAGTAGCCCCCGGGGAGAGAAGTATGGCTACACCTTC. Residues: CASSPRGEKYGYTF.

Remarks on this clonotype: A junction end diverges from the germline sequence, so it may reflect a read error. This sequence joins TRBV6-2 or TRBV6-3 and TRBJ2-1, with 7 bases aligning to TRBD2. This CDR3 is 17 amino acids long. Germline lookup yields CDR1 MNHEY and CDR2 SVGEGT. The chain's CDR3 is CASNYNVRGSFPPDQFF. The CDR3 nucleotides are TGTGCCAGCAATTACAATGTACGCGGGAGTTTCCCCCCTGATCAGTTCTTC.

This clonotype appeared many times. The gene calls are TRBV11-2 and TRBJ2-1; D remains unclear. Germline assignment: CDR1 SGHAT and CDR2 FQNNGV. The CDR3 is 15 residues long. With 5 bases removed from V and 0 bases from J, the gap between germline ends came to 11 bases. CDR3 DNA sequence: TGTGCCAGCAGCCCTTACTCCAGCTCCTACAATGAGCAGTTCTTC. Protein product: CASSPYSSSYNEQFF. The full variable domain, its missing parts supplied by reference TRBV11-2 and TRBJ2-1, is EAGVAQSPRYKIIEKRQSVAFWCNPISGHATLYWYQQILGQGPKLLIQFQNNGVVDDSQLPKDRFSAERLKGVDSTLKIQPAKLEDSAVYLCASSPYSSSYNEQFFGPGTRLTVL.

This clonotype has a single count. Given the absence of the conserved phenylalanine or tryptophan at the CDR3 end, a read error is likely. V and J are TRBV4-1 and TRBJ1-3; no reliable D call. This CDR3 has 16 residues. V lost 4 bases and J lost 2, with 15 bases in between. Germline V gene lookup returns CDR1 MGHRA and CDR2 YSYEKL. CDR3 in DNA: TGCGCCAGCAGCCTGAGACCAGCGGGCACTGGAAACACCATATATCTT. Translation: CASSLRPAGTGNTIYL.

With regard to this clonotype: A clone one base away is much larger, so this may be a read error. The J gene is TRBJ2-4, the V gene TRBV25-1; D uncertain. Per the germline V gene, CDR1 is MGHDK and CDR2 is SYGVNS. This CDR3 has 11 residues. The CDR3 protein is CASTSSNTQYF. CDR3 coding DNA: TGTGCCAGCACATCCTCTAACACTCAGTACTTC.

The chain carries TRBV19 and TRBJ2-1; D possibly corresponds to TRBD2 (10 bases). CDR3 size: 17 residues. The germline gives CDR1 LNHDA, CDR2 SQIVND (reference sequence). V dropped 6 bases and J dropped 7 bases, with 25 bases sitting between them. CDR3 DNA: TGTGCCAGTAGAACAGGGGGCAGGCTAGCGGGAGTGAATGAGCAGTTCTTC. Protein: CASRTGGRLAGVNEQFF.

About this clonotype itself: A junction end diverges from the germline sequence, so it may reflect a read error. This chain uses TRBV6-2 or TRBV6-3 with TRBJ2-3; TRBD2 matches at 7 bases. There are 13 residues in the CDR3. The germline V gene has CDR1 MNHEY and CDR2 SVGEGT. CDR3 sequence (DNA): TGTGCCAGCCAGCGGGACCACACGGATACGCAGTATTTC. It specifies CASQRDHTDTQYF.

With regard to this clonotype: Compared with germline, one end of the junction differs, possibly owing to a read error. CDR3 DNA sequence: TGTACCAGCAGCTCCGGGCTAGCAGATAGCACATATATGCAGTTTTTT. This translates into CTSSSGLADSTYMQFF. V usage is TRBV11-3 and J usage is TRBJ2-3, with TRBD2 as a possible D gene (5 bases). The CDR3 sequence is 16 residues long. From germline, CDR1 is SGHNT and CDR2 YENEEA.

V usage is TRBV29-1 and J usage is TRBJ2-1; 12 bases are a match to TRBD2. The CDR3 contains 15 residues. CDR1 and CDR2 (germline): SQVTM, ANQGSEA. The ends lost 1 base at V and 13 bases at J; junction bases unmatched: 11. The chain's CDR3 is CSVEGPSGRGAEQFF. The CDR3 region has the DNA TGCAGCGTTGAAGGGCCTAGCGGGAGGGGAGCTGAACAGTTCTTC.

This clonotype came up a few times. A much larger clone differs by one base, so this may be a read error. The rearrangement uses TRBV4-2 and TRBJ2-7; D unresolved. This CDR3 comprises 16 residues. The V and J ends lost 3 bases and 2 bases respectively, with 17 bases between them. Germline-derived CDR1 and CDR2 are LGHNA and YNFKEQ. This CDR3 is CASSHAVEVVPYEQYF. The CDR3 DNA reads TGTGCCAGCAGCCATGCAGTAGAGGTGGTCCCCTACGAGCAGTACTTC.

V and J are TRBV7-9 and TRBJ2-7; tentatively, D is TRBD1 (5 bases). From germline, CDR1 is SEHNR and CDR2 FQNEAQ (reference sequence). V lost 6 bases and J 4 bases, leaving 22 bases between the germline ends. The CDR3 length is 16 residues. The CDR3 sequence: CASSVWSSHRMYEQYF. The CDR3 coding sequence is TGTGCCAGCAGTGTATGGAGTTCCCACAGGATGTACGAGCAGTACTTC.

The V gene is TRBV11-2, the J gene TRBJ2-1, with D maybe TRBD2 (6 bases). Germline V gene data show CDR1 as SGHAT and CDR2 as FQNNGV. This CDR3 spans 12 amino acids. The CDR3 is CTSSLDQGRQFF. DNA of the CDR3: TGTACTAGCAGCTTAGATCAGGGACGGCAGTTCTTC.

Details on this clonotype: A junction end diverges from the germline sequence, so it may reflect a read error. The J gene is TRBJ1-1, the V gene TRBV6-5, with 7 nucleotides matching TRBD1. The V gene's germline CDR1 is MNHEY and CDR2 SVGAGI. CDR3 length equals 16 residues. The CDR3 spells CASSYSSAGGTSEAFF. DNA for the CDR3: TGTGCCAGCAGTTATAGCTCAGCAGGGGGAACCTCTGAAGCCTTCTTT.

Concerning this clonotype itself: The junction departs from the called germline gene at one end, perhaps through a read error. V gene TRBV29-1 combines with J gene TRBJ2-1; tentatively, D is TRBD2 (6 bases). Germline V gene data show CDR1 as SQVTM and CDR2 as ANQGSEA. This CDR3 region has 13 residues. CDR3 in amino acids: CITGGNGHNGQFF. Written as DNA, the CDR3 is TGCATAACTGGGGGGAATGGACACAATGGGCAGTTCTTC.

As to this clonotype: The conserved final phenylalanine or tryptophan is absent from the CDR3, which likely points to a read error. The chain recombines TRBV13 with TRBJ2-3; D possibly matches TRBD1 or TRBD2 (5 bases each). CDR1 is PRHDT, CDR2 FYEKMQ, per germline (reference sequence). The CDR3 length is 15 residues. Written as DNA, the CDR3 is TGTGGCAGCAGCTTAGCGAGACAGAACACAGATTCGCAGTATCTT. It encodes CGSSLARQNTDSQYL.

The rearrangement links TRBV4-1 to TRBJ2-1; tentative D call: TRBD2 (6 bases). This CDR3 comprises 18 residues. CDR1 and CDR2 (germline): MGHRA, YSYEKL. CDR3 residues: CASGQFPVGAADYNEQFF. CDR3 DNA sequence: TGCGCTAGCGGCCAATTCCCCGTTGGAGCGGCTGACTACAATGAGCAGTTCTTC.

The V gene is TRBV13, the J gene TRBJ2-1, with 8 nucleotides matching TRBD2. Germline V gene sequence: CDR1 PRHDT, CDR2 FYEKMQ (reference sequence). This CDR3 is 15 amino acids long. The CDR3 bases are TGTTCTAGCAGCTTAAGAGCGGGAGTCCTCAATGAGCAGTTCTTC. Translating gives CSSSLRAGVLNEQFF.

The chain joins TRBV29-1 to TRBJ2-3, with TRBD1 as a possible D gene (8 bases). This CDR3 comprises 16 residues. The germline CDR1 and CDR2 sequences are SQVTM and ANQGSEA. The V and J ends lost 6 bases and 4 bases respectively, with 23 bases between them. The CDR3 sequence is CSVGISGTGVADTQYF. As DNA, the CDR3 is TGCAGCGTCGGTATCAGCGGGACAGGAGTCGCAGATACGCAGTATTTT.